The subject of this entry is one TCR beta chain. Its antigen is not identified. These data are taken from a study of CD8 T cells in Susac syndrome. On the study more broadly: Clinically active disease was present in five or six of the sequenced Susac syndrome patients. Under ten of these patients were in remission. Points from the study as a whole: The authors found around 15 Susac-specific public clones in total CD8+ repertoires and roughly five in CD8+ TEMRA repertoires.

The sequenced target, TCR beta, came from blood CD8+ and CD4+ T cells. Random hexamers were used to reverse transcribe roughly 0.45 to 1 ug of RNA. TCRdb reprocessed the immunoSEQ multiplex PCR reads via MiXCR and lists one record per CDR3 protein. Here the sample spans some 130,000 distinct CDR3 sequences, roughly 94% being singletons. Germline V gives CDR1 MNHEY, CDR2 SMNVEV (reference sequence). This CDR3 contains 17 residues. V was shortened by 5 bases and J by 1 base, with 17 bases between the two germline ends. Sequencing was carried out using CD8+ T cells from PBMCs. The receptor was derived from a human donor with Susac syndrome. The chain employs TRBV27 and TRBJ2-2, with D possibly being TRBD1 (6 bases). CDR3 in DNA: TGTGCCAGCAGTCTTACCCCCGGACAGATGAACACCGGGGAGCTGTTTTTT. It is translated as CASSLTPGQMNTGELFF.